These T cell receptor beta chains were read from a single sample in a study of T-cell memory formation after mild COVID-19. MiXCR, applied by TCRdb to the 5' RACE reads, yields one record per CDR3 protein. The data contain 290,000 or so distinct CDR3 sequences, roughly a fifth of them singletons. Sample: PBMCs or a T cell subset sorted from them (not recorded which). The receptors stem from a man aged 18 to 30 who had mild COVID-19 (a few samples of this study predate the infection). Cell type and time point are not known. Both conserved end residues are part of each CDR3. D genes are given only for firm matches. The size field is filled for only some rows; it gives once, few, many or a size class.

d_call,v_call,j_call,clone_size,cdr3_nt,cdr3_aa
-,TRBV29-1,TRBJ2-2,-,TGCAGCGTTGAGCTGGTGGGGTCGGGCGGGGAGCTGTTTTTT,CSVELVGSGGELFF
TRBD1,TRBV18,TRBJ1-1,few,TGTGCCAGCTCAATCGTGGGACAGGGGGCAACTGAAGCTTTCTTT,CASSIVGQGATEAFF
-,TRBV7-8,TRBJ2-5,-,TGTGCCAGCAGCTTAGGCGCAGGGTTCGTCCAAGAGACCCAGTACTTC,CASSLGAGFVQETQYF
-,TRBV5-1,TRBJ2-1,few,TGCGCCAGCAGGCAGGGCAATGAGCAGTTCTTC,CASRQGNEQFF
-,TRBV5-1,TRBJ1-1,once,TGCGCCAGCGCCACCCGAACGGTGAACACTGAAGCTTTCTTT,CASATRTVNTEAFF
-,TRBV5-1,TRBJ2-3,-,TGCGCCAGCAGCTTGGCCTTGAAGTTGCCAGATACGCAGTATTTT,CASSLALKLPDTQYF
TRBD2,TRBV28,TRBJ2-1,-,TGTGCCAGCAGCACCGGGAGCGGGGAAACCTACAATGAGCAGTTCTTC,CASSTGSGETYNEQFF
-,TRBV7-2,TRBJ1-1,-,TGTGCCAGCAGCTATGACAAGAACACTGAAGCTTTCTTT,CASSYDKNTEAFF
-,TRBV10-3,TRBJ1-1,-,TGTGCCATCGCCGGACGGAACTTGAACACTGAAGCTTTCTTT,CAIAGRNLNTEAFF
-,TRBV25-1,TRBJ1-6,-,TGTGCCAGCAGTGACTCGGAGTCACCCCTCCACTTT,CASSDSESPLHF
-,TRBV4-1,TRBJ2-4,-,TGCGCCAGCAGCCAGGGTCTCTATACTTACATTCAGTACTTC,CASSQGLYTYIQYF
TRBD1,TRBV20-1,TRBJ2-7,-,TGCAGTGCTGGACGGGACAGCTCCTACGAGCAGTACTTC,CSAGRDSSYEQYF
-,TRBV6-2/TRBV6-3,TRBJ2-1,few,TGTGCCAGCAGTTATTTGGATGAGCAGTTCTTC,CASSYLDEQFF
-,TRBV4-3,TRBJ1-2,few,TGCGCCAGCAGCCAAGAAATTGGCCTCGAGAGCTACACCTTC,CASSQEIGLESYTF
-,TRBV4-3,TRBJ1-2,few,TGCGCCAGCAGCCAAGAGGCGCGGGGGGGCGGCTACACCTTC,CASSQEARGGGYTF
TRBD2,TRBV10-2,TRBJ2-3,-,TGCGCCAGCAGTTCCTCCGGGACTAGCACGCAGTATTTT,CASSSSGTSTQYF
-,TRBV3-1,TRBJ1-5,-,TGTGCCAGCAGCCAAGGGAATCTGAATCAGCCCCAGCATTTT,CASSQGNLNQPQHF
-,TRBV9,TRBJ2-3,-,TGTGCCAGCAGCGTAGAACAGGGACGCACAGATACGCAGTATTTT,CASSVEQGRTDTQYF
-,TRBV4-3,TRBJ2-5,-,TGCGCCAGCAGCCAAGATTGGTCGGGGGGCCTAACAGAGACCCAGTACTTC,CASSQDWSGGLTETQYF
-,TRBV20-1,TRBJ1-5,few,TGCAGTGCTAGAGACAACAATCAGCCCCAGCATTTT,CSARDNNQPQHF
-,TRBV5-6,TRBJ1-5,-,TGTGCCAGCAGCTTGGACTCACGGCCCCAGCATTTT,CASSLDSRPQHF
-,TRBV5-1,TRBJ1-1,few,TGCGCCAGCAGCTTGTGGGGTAGGGAAGTTTCAACTGAAGCTTTCTTT,CASSLWGREVSTEAFF
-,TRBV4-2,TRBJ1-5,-,TGTGCCAGCAGCCAAGTTTCTGGACAGAGAGAGCAGCCCCAGCATTTT,CASSQVSGQREQPQHF
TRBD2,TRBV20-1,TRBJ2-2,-,TGCAGTGCCCCTAGCGGGGGGGCGGCCGGGGAGCTGTTTTTT,CSAPSGGAAGELFF
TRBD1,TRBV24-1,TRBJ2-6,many,TGTGCCACCCAGGGGGCTGCTGGGGCCAACGTCCTGACTTTC,CATQGAAGANVLTF
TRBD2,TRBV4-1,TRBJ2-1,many,TGCGCCAGCAGCCAAGATCACCCAGCTAGCGGGGCTCCTAAGGAGTTCTTC,CASSQDHPASGAPKEFF
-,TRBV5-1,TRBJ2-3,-,TGCGCCAGCAGCCCCGGACAAGACACAGATACGCAGTATTTT,CASSPGQDTDTQYF
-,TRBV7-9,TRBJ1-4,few,TGTGCCAGCAGCTTAGCTCCGGTGGAAAAACTGTTTTTT,CASSLAPVEKLFF
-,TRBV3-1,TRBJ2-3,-,TGTGCCAGCAGCCGAAGGGGGGAAACTAGTCGCTTGGCAGATACGCAGTATTTT,CASSRRGETSRLADTQYF
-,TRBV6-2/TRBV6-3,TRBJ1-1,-,TGTGCCAGCAGTTACTTTGGCTCGGAAGCTTTCTTT,CASSYFGSEAFF
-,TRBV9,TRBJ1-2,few,TGTGCCAGCAGCGTAGGGCGTGAGCAGGGCTCGTTCGGTGGCTACACCTTC,CASSVGREQGSFGGYTF